Included here is one T cell receptor (beta chain) sequence, with context. TCRdb's table, derived via immunoSEQ multiplex PCR, lists solely in-frame clones and lacks some. This sample has 100,000 or so clones, with 96% found just once. Germline values: CDR1 LNHDA, CDR2 SQIVND (reference sequence). The CDR3 length is 16 residues. Deletions cut 2 bases from V and 3 bases from J, with 14 bases between. The data were obtained in a study of technical replicates of blood from a few donors. Material: T cells isolated from PBMCs. The origin of this receptor is a human donor in good health. V and J are TRBV19 and TRBJ2-4; D might be TRBD1 (6 bases). CDR3 protein: CASSIRQDTLKNIQYF. In nucleotides, the CDR3 is TGTGCCAGTAGTATAAGACAGGACACCCTCAAAAACATTCAGTACTTC.